A selection of T cell receptor beta chains follows, all from one sample in a study of monozygotic twins with cystic fibrosis. Repertoires were generated with immunoSEQ multiplex PCR, while TCRdb's copy carries only in-frame clones and drops some. The table includes approximately 36,000 clones, approximately 90% detected once. The sample consisted of blood. These receptors originate from a boy aged 2-9 years with cystic fibrosis. Both conserved end residues are trimmed from each CDR3.

CDR3 length: 13; V gene: TRBV6-5; CDR3 protein: ASGRSQGLAEKLF
CDR3 length: 11; V gene: TRBV6-1; CDR3 protein: ASSRPDTGELF
CDR3 length: 13; V gene: TRBV21-1; CDR3 protein: ASSHDRGCGSPLH
CDR3 length: 13; V gene: TRBV7-3; CDR3 protein: ASSFSGGPSNEQF
CDR3 length: 12; V gene: TRBV11-3; CDR3 protein: ASSPQVQGYGYT
CDR3 length: 12; V gene: TRBV9; CDR3 protein: ASSASTGNYGYT
CDR3 length: 10; V gene: TRBV5-1; CDR3 protein: ASSPSTDTQY
CDR3 length: 13; V gene: TRBV4-3; CDR3 protein: ASSQGTGNTGELF
CDR3 length: 14; V gene: TRBV5-4; CDR3 protein: ASSTNRGGNTGELF
CDR3 length: 12; V gene: TRBV7-6; CDR3 protein: ASSLEQGSQPQH
CDR3 length: 13; V gene: TRBV27; CDR3 protein: ASSFSDRFSTEAF
CDR3 length: 12; V gene: TRBV5-1; CDR3 protein: ASSLNPDNSPLH
CDR3 length: 12; V gene: TRBV6-5; CDR3 protein: ASTRDRGTYEQY
CDR3 length: 10; V gene: TRBV5-1; CDR3 protein: ASSAGPTEAF
CDR3 length: 12; V gene: TRBV7-9; CDR3 protein: ASSTWDRDYGYT
CDR3 length: 14; V gene: TRBV7-2; CDR3 protein: ASSFIPGQGGHIQY
CDR3 length: 13; V gene: TRBV29-1; CDR3 protein: SVDTRQGPNNEQF
CDR3 length: 9; V gene: TRBV5-1; CDR3 protein: ASSRGDGYT
CDR3 length: 13; V gene: TRBV25-1; CDR3 protein: ASSEWGEANYGYT
CDR3 length: 12; V gene: TRBV6-5; CDR3 protein: ASSGGGKLYSYT
CDR3 length: 13; V gene: TRBV5-6; CDR3 protein: ASSFLQGNSYEQY
CDR3 length: 11; V gene: TRBV5-6; CDR3 protein: ASTMDRAPGYT
CDR3 length: 14; V gene: TRBV6-5; CDR3 protein: ASSYSTPGQYNEQF
CDR3 length: 11; V gene: TRBV5-4; CDR3 protein: ASSFPGGGELF
CDR3 length: 12; V gene: TRBV6-1; CDR3 protein: ASPDEQGVGEQY
CDR3 length: 15; V gene: TRBV5-8; CDR3 protein: ASSLGSGRTTNEKLF
CDR3 length: 13; V gene: TRBV9; CDR3 protein: ASSVEDFPYNEQF
CDR3 length: 13; V gene: TRBV5-5; CDR3 protein: ASSLGGYSGNTIY
CDR3 length: 13; V gene: TRBV6-6; CDR3 protein: ASSYAGEGRQPQH
CDR3 length: 9; V gene: TRBV20-1; CDR3 protein: SAREGFEQY
CDR3 length: 13; V gene: TRBV4-2; CDR3 protein: ASSQEASTRTEAF
CDR3 length: 11; V gene: TRBV27; CDR3 protein: ASTPSWGYEQY
CDR3 length: 11; V gene: TRBV19; CDR3 protein: ASSRGLRTEAF
CDR3 length: 11; V gene: TRBV2; CDR3 protein: ASVGESNTEAF
CDR3 length: 13; V gene: TRBV7-2; CDR3 protein: ASSEVWTGNYGYT
CDR3 length: 13; V gene: TRBV5-4; CDR3 protein: ASSNRGPNTGELF
CDR3 length: 15; V gene: TRBV18; CDR3 protein: ASSPFKTGSAGNTIY
CDR3 length: 11; V gene: TRBV29-1; CDR3 protein: SVGTGDNTEAF
CDR3 length: 11; V gene: TRBV6-5; CDR3 protein: ASEGGLNTEAF
CDR3 length: 14; V gene: TRBV19; CDR3 protein: ASSILASGGADTQY
CDR3 length: 11; V gene: TRBV29-1; CDR3 protein: SVEGGANTEAF